This is a list of T cell receptor beta chains from one sample in a study of T cell repertoires in cytomegalovirus infection. TCRdb redid the calling of the reads with MiXCR, one entry per CDR3 protein. The table lists hundreds of thousands of distinct CDR3 sequences, more than 20% of them singletons. The sample comprised CD8+ T cells from PBMCs. The receptors shown here come from a human donor in good health (CMV status not recorded). Some clones in this sample may be carry-over from other donors' samples. Both conserved end residues are part of each CDR3. The order of the fields is clone size, J gene, D gene, V gene, CDR3 protein, CDR3 DNA. A D gene is named only where the DNA matches it firmly. Clone size, where shown, is once, few, many, or a class for clones that have expanded.

>.|TRBJ2-2|TRBD2|TRBV5-6
CASSFLERGPTGELFF
TGTGCCAGCAGCTTTCTTGAGCGGGGGCCCACCGGGGAGCTGTTTTTT
>few|TRBJ1-1|.|TRBV29-1
CSVLEQGTVNTEAFF
TGCAGCGTTTTAGAACAGGGCACCGTGAACACTGAAGCTTTCTTT
>.|TRBJ1-5|TRBD1|TRBV7-9
CASGQGNSNQPQHF
TGTGCCAGCGGACAGGGAAATAGCAATCAGCCCCAGCATTTT
>.|TRBJ2-7|.|TRBV27
CASSLSMGEHEQYF
TGTGCCAGCAGTTTATCGATGGGGGAGCACGAGCAGTACTTC
>many|TRBJ1-5|TRBD1|TRBV7-9
CASSHGQGGAVQPQHF
TGTGCCAGCAGCCACGGACAGGGAGGAGCGGTTCAGCCCCAGCATTTT
>few|TRBJ2-3|.|TRBV28
CASSTGLLAQYF
TGTGCCAGCTCCACTGGACTTTTAGCGCAGTATTTT
>many|TRBJ1-2|TRBD1|TRBV7-2
CASSLGLGDRDLHYGYTF
TGTGCCAGCAGCTTAGGCCTCGGGGACAGGGACCTTCACTATGGCTACACCTTC
>.|TRBJ1-5|.|TRBV4-1
CASSQDRVGRADQPQHF
TGCGCCAGCAGCCAAGACAGGGTGGGCAGGGCGGATCAGCCCCAGCATTTT
>few|TRBJ1-1|.|TRBV28
CASENQGGTEAFF
TGTGCCAGCGAAAACCAGGGTGGGACTGAAGCTTTCTTT
>.|TRBJ1-5|.|TRBV7-9
CASSRTDDSNQPQHF
TGTGCCAGCAGTCGGACAGATGATAGCAATCAGCCCCAGCATTTT
>many|TRBJ2-2|.|TRBV19
CASSMGQWYTGELFF
TGTGCCAGTAGTATGGGGCAGTGGTACACCGGGGAGCTGTTTTTT
>.|TRBJ2-5|.|TRBV5-1
CASRNPKETQYF
TGCGCCAGCAGGAATCCAAAAGAGACCCAGTACTTC
>many|TRBJ1-5|.|TRBV7-8
CASSFGQFNQPQHF
TGTGCCAGCAGCTTCGGACAGTTCAATCAGCCCCAGCATTTT
>few|TRBJ1-1|TRBD1|TRBV19
CASSIPPDRGQYVNTEAFF
TGTGCCAGTAGTATCCCCCCGGACAGGGGTCAATACGTGAACACTGAAGCTTTCTTT
>few|TRBJ2-1|.|TRBV20-1
CSASGARKGEQFF
TGCAGTGCTAGCGGGGCGCGAAAAGGAGAGCAGTTCTTC
>many|TRBJ1-1|TRBD1|TRBV7-8
CASSVGTGESNTEAFF
TGTGCCAGCAGCGTAGGGACAGGGGAATCGAACACTGAAGCTTTCTTT
>many|TRBJ1-1|.|TRBV7-2
CASQGRVWTEAFF
TGTGCCAGTCAGGGTAGGGTCTGGACTGAAGCTTTCTTT
>many|TRBJ2-3|.|TRBV7-9
CASSPLGDGRTDTQYF
TGTGCCAGCAGCCCCCTGGGGGACGGACGCACAGATACGCAGTATTTT
>few|TRBJ1-6|TRBD1|TRBV29-1
CSVRQGGNNSPLHF
TGCAGCGTTCGACAGGGGGGGAATAATTCACCCCTCCACTTT
>many|TRBJ2-3|.|TRBV6-1
CASRPARTSTDTQYF
TGTGCCAGCAGACCTGCGAGAACTAGCACAGATACGCAGTATTTT
>.|TRBJ1-1|.|TRBV27
CASRPGINTEAFF
TGTGCCAGCAGGCCGGGGATCAATACTGAAGCTTTCTTT
>few|TRBJ2-3|.|TRBV14
CASSQVDSTDTQYF
TGTGCCAGCAGCCAAGTCGACTCCACAGATACGCAGTATTTT